This T cell receptor beta chain was captured in a study of identical twins. Study-wide points: Findings came from cross-sectional statistics, without long-term follow-up of donors. Within beta out-of-frame sequences, the excess sharing observed between twins was weaker. Insertions ran lower in abundant cord blood beta clonotypes, though not in memory repertoires.

V lost 8 bases to trimming and J lost 5 bases; unmatched junction nucleotides: 9. CDR3 length: 14 amino acids. CDR1 and CDR2 (germline): MDHEN, SYDVKM. This clonotype came up a few times. The antigen remains undetermined. MiXCR, applied by TCRdb to the 5' RACE reads, yields one record per CDR3 protein. The sample consists of about 810,000 distinct CDR3 sequences, around an eighth of them appearing once. The sample was also reused in another study, on yellow fever vaccine responses in identical twins. Per that study: In identical twins, vaccine T cell responses appeared partly shared and partly individual.

This rearrangement joins TRBV28 to TRBJ2-5, with 9 bases identical to TRBD2. The origin of this receptor is a young woman in good health. What was sequenced was PBMCs. Here the CDR3 DNA reads TGTGCCAGCTTTAAGCGGGGGGCCGGGGAGACCCAGTACTTC. Protein product: CASFKRGAGETQYF.